The T cell receptor (beta chain) described here comes from a study of metastatic and nonmetastatic thyroid tumors. Patients were all untreated before their thyroid surgery. This CDR3 is 13 amino acids long. The V and J ends lost 3 bases and 4 bases respectively, with 7 bases between them. CDR1 is MDHEN, CDR2 SYDVKM, per germline. TCRdb redid the clone calls on the PCR reads using MiXCR. The sample yields 10,000 to 15,000 clones, around 30% seen once. This clone came up a few times. Sequencing was performed on tumor tissue. This rearrangement joins TRBV28 to TRBJ1-5; D unclear. This receptor was identified in a female donor with papillary thyroid cancer or a benign thyroid nodule (not recorded which). Some clones in this sample may be carry-over from other donors' samples. CDR3 sequence (DNA): TGTGCCAGCAGTTTCGGAGGGAATCAGCCCCAGCATTTT. Its translation is CASSFGGNQPQHF.